This T cell receptor (beta chain) appears in the sequencing data of a study of T cells after somatic rescue of genetic block (dated by TCRdb to the early 2020s). Background on the whole study: The study assessed how robust, over the long term, a T-cell system was when the system had developed through somatic rescue of a genetic block in T-cell development.

In the case of this clone: Its target antigen remains unknown. No base quality values were provided; no much bigger clone lies one nucleotide off.

V loses 4 bases of germline sequence and J loses 3 bases, and the interval between the two ends is 7 bases. Spanning cysteine to phenylalanine, the CDR3 consists of 13 amino acids. Only CDR3 DNA remains: 39 bases, in frame from the first base. CDR1 SGHDN and CDR2 FVKESK were looked up in the germline V gene. The library was prepared using the immunoSEQ multiplex PCR assay. TCRdb took over this immuneACCESS table, retaining in-frame rearrangements with V and J assigned. Such tables are incomplete; in checked studies, under half of the missing clones stem from an unresolved V gene, and the remainder is unexplained. Counted in this sample were 110,000 or so clones; 75% to 95% of them appeared once. Over 1.1% of the sample is taken by the ten largest.

Sequenced: peripheral blood mononuclear cells (PBMCs). This chain is built from TRBV14 and TRBJ1-5; a weak D assignment points to TRBD1 (5 bases agree). The receptor comes from a woman between 18 and 30 years old. The base sequence is TGTGCCAGCAGCCTAGGGGCCAATCAGCCCCAGCATTTT. This sequence encodes CASSLGANQPQHF.